This is a list of T cell receptor beta chains from one sample in a study of cytomegalovirus exposure and HLA in healthy donors. Data came from immunoSEQ multiplex PCR; TCRdb stores just in-frame clones and leaves some out. The data contain about 140,000 clones, roughly 77% of them singletons. Sequencing was carried out using PBMCs. The receptors shown here come from a woman in her 30s in good health and CMV-seronegative. Each CDR3 is given with its conserved first and last residue. D genes are given only for firm matches. Rows may omit the clone size; those that give it use once, few, many or a size class.

. | TRBJ2-2 | TRBD1 | TRBV7-9 | TGTGCCAGCAGCTTACCGCCGCGACAGGGGGAGGCCGGGGAGCTGTTTTTT | CASSLPPRQGEAGELFF
. | TRBJ2-2 | TRBD1 | TRBV18 | TGTGCCAGCTCCTCGACAGGGTACGGGGAGCTGTTTTTT | CASSSTGYGELFF
. | TRBJ1-5 | . | TRBV18 | TGTGCCAGCTCTTTGAATCACCAGGGGATTGAGCCCCAGCATTTT | CASSLNHQGIEPQHF
. | TRBJ1-5 | TRBD1 | TRBV6-5 | TGTGCCAGCAGTGAGGGGACAGATAGTCAGCCCCAGCATTTT | CASSEGTDSQPQHF
. | TRBJ2-6 | . | TRBV19 | TGTGCCAGTAGCCACTCGACAGCCGGCTCTGGGGCCAACGTCCTGACTTTC | CASSHSTAGSGANVLTF
. | TRBJ2-1 | TRBD2 | TRBV5-1 | TGCGCCAGCAGCCAGGGACTAGCCGGCAATGAGCAGTTCTTC | CASSQGLAGNEQFF
. | TRBJ1-5 | TRBD1 | TRBV5-5 | TGTGCCAGCAGCTTGGTCCAAGGACAGGGCGGCAATCAGCCCCAGCATTTT | CASSLVQGQGGNQPQHF
few | TRBJ2-3 | . | TRBV25-1 | TGTGCCAGCAGTGAATATTCCGGGAGCAGCACAGATACGCAGTATTTT | CASSEYSGSSTDTQYF
. | TRBJ1-4 | . | TRBV6-5 | TGTGCCAGCAGTTACTCGATGGACAGAAAGAATGAAAAACTGTTTTTT | CASSYSMDRKNEKLFF
. | TRBJ1-2 | TRBD1 | TRBV28 | TGTGCCAGCAGTTTGGTGTTGAGGGGGCTAGCTAACTATGGCTACACCTTC | CASSLVLRGLANYGYTF
. | TRBJ2-2 | . | TRBV19 | TGTGCCAGCTTTGCCGGACAGCACACCGGGGAGCTGTTTTTT | CASFAGQHTGELFF
. | TRBJ1-3 | . | TRBV10-3 | TGTGCCATCAGTGGGGGCGAGAGCTCTGGAAACACCATATATTTT | CAISGGESSGNTIYF
. | TRBJ2-5 | . | TRBV28 | TGTGCCAGCACCTTGGACAAGTTTCAAGAGACCCAGTACTTC | CASTLDKFQETQYF
. | TRBJ1-4 | . | TRBV5-1 | TGCGCCAGCAGCTTGGCCACGGGGGGAAGTAGAGGAAAACTGTTTTTT | CASSLATGGSRGKLFF
. | TRBJ2-7 | . | TRBV18 | TGTGCCAGCTCACCGTTTTCGAGGACAACCTACGAGCAGTACTTC | CASSPFSRTTYEQYF
. | TRBJ2-5 | TRBD2 | TRBV6-1 | TGTGCCAGCAGTGAACGGGGACTACCAGAGACCCAGTACTTC | CASSERGLPETQYF
. | TRBJ1-1 | TRBD1 | TRBV18 | TGTGCCAGCTCACCACAGGACGGGACAGGGGGCGGCACTGAAGCTTTCTTT | CASSPQDGTGGGTEAFF
. | TRBJ1-2 | TRBD1 | TRBV5-4 | TGTGCCAGCAGCTGGGACAGGGGGCGCGATGGCTACACCTTC | CASSWDRGRDGYTF
once | TRBJ1-5 | . | TRBV9 | TGTGCCAGCAGCGTAGCCGAGGGTCAGCCCCAGCATTTT | CASSVAEGQPQHF
few | TRBJ1-2 | . | TRBV30 | TGTGCCTTCACGATAACAAGGGGGAGCGGCTACACCTTC | CAFTITRGSGYTF
. | TRBJ1-6 | . | TRBV6-5 | TGTGCCAGCACAGCCGAGACGGGTTCACCCCTCCACTTT | CASTAETGSPLHF
. | TRBJ2-7 | TRBD1 | TRBV13 | TGTGCCAGCAGCTTAGGTGACAGGGTCGGCGAGCAGTACTTC | CASSLGDRVGEQYF